This is a list of T cell receptor beta chains from one sample in a study of cytomegalovirus exposure and HLA in healthy donors. The protocol was immunoSEQ multiplex PCR, while the TCRdb copy is restricted to in-frame clones and leaves out a portion. The repertoire holds under 150,000 clones, with roughly 83% as singletons. The specimen was PBMCs. The source is a man aged 40-50 years in good health and CMV-seronegative. CDR3s include the opening cysteine and the closing phenylalanine or tryptophan. D genes are given only for firm matches. Clone size is given for some rows only: seen once, a few or many times, or a class if the clone is expanded.

CDR3: CASSYPGNTEAFF
DNA: TGTGCCAGCAGTTACCCGGGGAACACTGAAGCTTTCTTT
J: TRBJ1-1
size: .
D: .
V: TRBV6-5

CDR3: CASSPGADNEKLFF
DNA: TGTGCCAGCTCACCTGGCGCGGATAATGAAAAACTGTTTTTT
J: TRBJ1-4
size: once
D: .
V: TRBV18

CDR3: CASSIAGTSYSNEQFF
DNA: TGTGCCAGCAGCATAGCCGGGACTAGCTATTCCAATGAGCAGTTCTTC
J: TRBJ2-1
size: .
D: TRBD2
V: TRBV11-3

CDR3: CSARTETEAFF
DNA: TGCAGTGCTAGAACGGAGACTGAAGCTTTCTTT
J: TRBJ1-1
size: .
D: .
V: TRBV20-1

CDR3: CASSGTGSQLFF
DNA: TGTGCCAGCAGTGGTACAGGATCGCAACTGTTTTTT
J: TRBJ1-4
size: .
D: .
V: TRBV2

CDR3: CASSKRGRYEQYF
DNA: TGTGCCAGCAGCAAGAGGGGGCGCTACGAGCAGTACTTC
J: TRBJ2-7
size: .
D: .
V: TRBV21-1

CDR3: CASSALPATTYEQYF
DNA: TGTGCCAGCAGCGCCCTCCCCGCGACAACCTACGAGCAGTACTTC
J: TRBJ2-7
size: .
D: .
V: TRBV9

CDR3: CASSPWSLNYGYTF
DNA: TGTGCCAGCAGCCCCTGGAGTCTGAACTATGGCTACACCTTC
J: TRBJ1-2
size: .
D: .
V: TRBV6-6

CDR3: CASSLDGEQYF
DNA: TGTGCCAGCAGCTTAGACGGCGAGCAGTACTTC
J: TRBJ2-7
size: few
D: .
V: TRBV7-9

CDR3: CASSYAGDYEQYF
DNA: TGTGCCAGCAGTTACGCCGGGGACTACGAGCAGTACTTC
J: TRBJ2-7
size: .
D: .
V: TRBV6-5

CDR3: CASSMFGRNTEAFF
DNA: TGTGCCAGTAGTATGTTCGGGAGGAACACTGAAGCTTTCTTT
J: TRBJ1-1
size: .
D: .
V: TRBV19

CDR3: CAWETSGMIEQYF
DNA: TGTGCCTGGGAGACTAGCGGGATGATCGAGCAGTACTTC
J: TRBJ2-7
size: .
D: TRBD2
V: TRBV30

CDR3: CASSVEGGGSYEQYF
DNA: TGTGCCAGCAGTGTGGAGGGCGGAGGCTCCTACGAGCAGTACTTC
J: TRBJ2-7
size: .
D: .
V: TRBV6-4

CDR3: CASSDRGFHEAFF
DNA: TGCGCCAGCAGCGACAGGGGGTTTCATGAAGCTTTCTTT
J: TRBJ1-1
size: .
D: TRBD1
V: TRBV5-1

CDR3: CAWSVGGRQPQHF
DNA: TGTGCCTGGAGTGTAGGGGGAAGACAGCCCCAGCATTTT
J: TRBJ1-5
size: .
D: .
V: TRBV30

CDR3: CASSWDLSSTGELFF
DNA: TGTGCCAGCAGCTGGGACTTATCGAGCACCGGGGAGCTGTTTTTT
J: TRBJ2-2
size: .
D: .
V: TRBV7-9

CDR3: CASSLSSGRDTGELFF
DNA: TGCGCCAGCAGCTTGTCTAGCGGGAGGGACACCGGGGAGCTGTTTTTT
J: TRBJ2-2
size: .
D: TRBD2
V: TRBV5-1

CDR3: CASSVTSGGGYTF
DNA: TGTGCCAGCAGCGTCACGAGTGGGGGGGGCTACACCTTC
J: TRBJ1-2
size: .
D: .
V: TRBV9

CDR3: CASSLGTTPDTQYF
DNA: TGTGCCAGCAGCTTAGGGACTACCCCAGATACGCAGTATTTT
J: TRBJ2-3
size: .
D: .
V: TRBV11-3

CDR3: CASSLAGGRQETQYF
DNA: TGCGCCAGCAGCTTGGCCGGGGGGAGACAAGAGACCCAGTACTTC
J: TRBJ2-5
size: .
D: TRBD2
V: TRBV5-1

CDR3: CASSGTPGAPYNEQFF
DNA: TGTGCCAGTTCCGGGACACCAGGGGCCCCCTACAATGAGCAGTTCTTC
J: TRBJ2-1
size: .
D: .
V: TRBV27

CDR3: CASSVAGGPHNEQFF
DNA: TGTGCCAGCAGCGTAGCGGGAGGGCCTCACAATGAGCAGTTCTTC
J: TRBJ2-1
size: .
D: TRBD2
V: TRBV9

CDR3: CASSPTGMLNTGELFF
DNA: TGTGCCAGCAGCCCCACCGGGATGCTGAACACCGGGGAGCTGTTTTTT
J: TRBJ2-2
size: .
D: .
V: TRBV7-9

CDR3: CASSLTGASGYTF
DNA: TGTGCCAGCAGCTTGACAGGGGCTAGTGGCTACACCTTC
J: TRBJ1-2
size: .
D: TRBD1
V: TRBV5-4

CDR3: CASSLEAGHYEQYF
DNA: TGTGCCAGCAGCTTAGAAGCAGGGCATTACGAGCAGTACTTC
J: TRBJ2-7
size: .
D: .
V: TRBV11-3

CDR3: CASSLGGYEQYF
DNA: TGTGCCAGCAGCCTGGGAGGCTACGAGCAGTACTTC
J: TRBJ2-7
size: .
D: .
V: TRBV13

CDR3: CASSLAGGKYNEQFF
DNA: TGTGCCAGCAGCTTAGCGGGAGGAAAATACAATGAGCAGTTCTTC
J: TRBJ2-1
size: .
D: .
V: TRBV7-2

CDR3: CASSQGDFSGNTIYF
DNA: TGCGCCAGCAGCCAAGGCGACTTCTCTGGAAACACCATATATTTT
J: TRBJ1-3
size: .
D: .
V: TRBV4-3

CDR3: CASSLGQDSNQPQHF
DNA: TGTGCCAGCAGCTTGGGACAGGATAGCAATCAGCCCCAGCATTTT
J: TRBJ1-5
size: .
D: .
V: TRBV5-8

CDR3: CASSPLTSGRGLAKNIQYF
DNA: TGTGCCAGCAGCCCCCTGACTAGCGGGAGGGGGTTAGCCAAAAACATTCAGTACTTC
J: TRBJ2-4
size: few
D: TRBD2
V: TRBV7-8

CDR3: CASSLADNNEKLFF
DNA: TGTGCCAGCAGCTTAGCGGACAATAATGAAAAACTGTTTTTT
J: TRBJ1-4
size: .
D: .
V: TRBV7-9

CDR3: CASMNSGTVGELFF
DNA: TGTGCCAGTATGAATAGCGGGACGGTCGGGGAGCTGTTTTTT
J: TRBJ2-2
size: .
D: TRBD2
V: TRBV19

CDR3: CSVEPGGRADTQYF
DNA: TGCAGCGTCGAACCAGGGGGCCGCGCAGATACGCAGTATTTT
J: TRBJ2-3
size: .
D: TRBD1
V: TRBV29-1

CDR3: CASSRLGRGEAFF
DNA: TGTGCCAGCAGCCGCCTCGGCAGGGGCGAGGCTTTCTTT
J: TRBJ1-1
size: few
D: .
V: TRBV6-6

CDR3: CASSLGTSSYNEQFF
DNA: TGTGCCAGCAGTTTGGGCACCTCCTCCTACAATGAGCAGTTCTTC
J: TRBJ2-1
size: .
D: .
V: TRBV28

CDR3: CASSLAVGGDTQYF
DNA: TGTGCCAGCAGCTTAGCGGTCGGCGGGGATACGCAGTATTTT
J: TRBJ2-3
size: .
D: .
V: TRBV7-2

CDR3: CAWKGGRDYGYTF
DNA: TGTGCCTGGAAAGGGGGAAGGGACTATGGCTACACCTTC
J: TRBJ1-2
size: .
D: .
V: TRBV30

CDR3: CASSIWGSGLGLSNTGELFF
DNA: TGTGCCAGTAGTATTTGGGGATCTGGTCTTGGACTATCGAACACCGGGGAGCTGTTTTTT
J: TRBJ2-2
size: .
D: .
V: TRBV19

CDR3: CASSFLAGGITDTQYF
DNA: TGTGCCAGCAGCTTTCTAGCGGGGGGAATCACAGATACGCAGTATTTT
J: TRBJ2-3
size: few
D: TRBD2
V: TRBV13

CDR3: CASSPGISPTDTQYF
DNA: TGTGCCAGCAGCCCCGGGATCAGTCCTACAGATACGCAGTATTTT
J: TRBJ2-3
size: .
D: .
V: TRBV7-3

CDR3: CASSRDNLPYNSPLHF
DNA: TGTGCCAGCAGCCGCGACAACCTACCCTATAATTCACCCCTCCACTTT
J: TRBJ1-6
size: .
D: .
V: TRBV27

CDR3: CASSVGNLETGDGTEAFF
DNA: TGTGCCAGCAGCGTAGGAAACTTGGAGACAGGGGATGGCACTGAAGCTTTCTTT
J: TRBJ1-1
size: .
D: TRBD1
V: TRBV9

CDR3: CASSQDIRVGEKLFF
DNA: TGCGCCAGCAGCCAAGATATCAGGGTTGGAGAAAAACTGTTTTTT
J: TRBJ1-4
size: .
D: .
V: TRBV4-3

CDR3: CASSPGTSPTYEQYF
DNA: TGTGCCAGCAGCCCCGGGACTTCTCCCACCTACGAGCAGTACTTC
J: TRBJ2-7
size: .
D: .
V: TRBV9

CDR3: CASKERVKKDGYTF
DNA: TGTGCCTCCAAGGAGAGGGTGAAGAAAGATGGCTACACCTTC
J: TRBJ1-2
size: few
D: .
V: TRBV27

CDR3: CASSQGDRAPLSTEAFF
DNA: TGCGCCAGCAGCCAAGGGGACAGGGCACCCCTCAGCACTGAAGCTTTCTTT
J: TRBJ1-1
size: .
D: TRBD1
V: TRBV4-3

CDR3: CATSREVGEQFF
DNA: TGTGCCACCAGCAGAGAGGTCGGTGAGCAGTTCTTC
J: TRBJ2-1
size: .
D: .
V: TRBV15

CDR3: CASSPIAGSGNTIYF
DNA: TGCGCCAGCAGCCCAATCGCAGGCTCTGGAAACACCATATATTTT
J: TRBJ1-3
size: .
D: .
V: TRBV5-1

CDR3: CASTRLEQNYGYTF
DNA: TGTGCCAGCACCCGTTTGGAACAGAACTATGGCTACACCTTC
J: TRBJ1-2
size: .
D: .
V: TRBV18

CDR3: CASSGLRTNEKLFF
DNA: TGTGCCAGCAGTGGTTTGCGGACTAATGAAAAACTGTTTTTT
J: TRBJ1-4
size: once
D: .
V: TRBV2

CDR3: CSVRAGTSGKWSYNEQFF
DNA: TGCAGCGTGCGAGCCGGGACTAGCGGGAAATGGTCCTACAATGAGCAGTTCTTC
J: TRBJ2-1
size: .
D: TRBD2
V: TRBV29-1

CDR3: CASSLGQGGTEAFF
DNA: TGTGCCAGCAGCTTAGGACAGGGGGGGACTGAAGCTTTCTTT
J: TRBJ1-1
size: few
D: TRBD1
V: TRBV5-6

CDR3: CASSPRTGGDTIYF
DNA: TGCGCCAGCAGCCCACGGACAGGGGGGGACACCATATATTTT
J: TRBJ1-3
size: .
D: TRBD1
V: TRBV5-1

CDR3: CASTSGGDAFF
DNA: TGTGCCAGCACATCTGGGGGCGATGCTTTCTTT
J: TRBJ1-1
size: .
D: .
V: TRBV6-5

CDR3: CASSPPGYEQYF
DNA: TGCGCCAGCAGCCCCCCAGGGTACGAGCAGTACTTC
J: TRBJ2-7
size: .
D: .
V: TRBV5-1

CDR3: CASSAGRYTGELFF
DNA: TGTGCCAGCAGTGCCGGGAGGTACACCGGGGAGCTGTTTTTT
J: TRBJ2-2
size: .
D: TRBD2
V: TRBV25-1

CDR3: CASTLQGAVDEQFF
DNA: TGTGCCAGCACCCTACAGGGGGCGGTGGATGAGCAGTTCTTC
J: TRBJ2-1
size: .
D: TRBD1
V: TRBV27